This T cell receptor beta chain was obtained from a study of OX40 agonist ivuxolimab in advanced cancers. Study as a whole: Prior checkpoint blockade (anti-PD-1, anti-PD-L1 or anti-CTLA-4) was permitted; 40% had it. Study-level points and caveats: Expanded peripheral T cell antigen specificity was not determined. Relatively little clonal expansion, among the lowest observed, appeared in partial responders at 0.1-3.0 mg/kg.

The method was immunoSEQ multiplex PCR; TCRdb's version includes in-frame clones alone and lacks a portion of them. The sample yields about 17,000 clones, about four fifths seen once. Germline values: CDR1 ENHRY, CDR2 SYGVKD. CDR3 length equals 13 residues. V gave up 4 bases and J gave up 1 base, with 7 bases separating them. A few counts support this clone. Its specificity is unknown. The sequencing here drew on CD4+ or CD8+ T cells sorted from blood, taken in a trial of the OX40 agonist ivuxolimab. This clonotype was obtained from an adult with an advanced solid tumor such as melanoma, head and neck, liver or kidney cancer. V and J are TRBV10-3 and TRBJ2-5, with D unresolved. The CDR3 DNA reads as TGTGCCATCAGTGCCTCGATCCAAGAGACCCAGTACTTC. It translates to CAISASIQETQYF.